The clone carrying this T cell receptor beta chain was observed many times. Germline loops: CDR1 SGHNT, CDR2 YYREEE (reference sequence). The V and J ends lost 1 base and 0 bases, in that order; junction bases with no gene match: 6. The CDR3 covers 18 residues. Researchers took RNA transcripts and amplified the TCR beta CDR3 regions from them. Using the HTBI primer set, a first-round RT-PCR was run on the TCR CDR3. A single record per CDR3 protein comes from TCRdb applying MiXCR to the multiplex PCR reads. This table has nearly 250,000 distinct CDR3 sequences, about 15% appearing once. The data are from a study of T cells in Graves' hyperthyroidism and ophthalmopathy.

Sequencing was carried out using blood. V gene TRBV5-4 combines with J gene TRBJ2-2; 10 bases align to TRBD2. The clonotype comes from a woman under 30 with Graves' ophthalmopathy. DNA for the CDR3: TGTGCCAGCAGCTTGCTCCCGGGGACTAGCGCGAACACCGGGGAGCTGTTTTTT. It is translated as CASSLLPGTSANTGELFF.